Presented here are 10 T cell receptor beta chains from one specimen sequenced in a study of cytomegalovirus exposure and HLA in healthy donors. PCR employed 60 Vbeta and 13 Jbeta primers. Profiled with immunoSEQ multiplex PCR; TCRdb holds only in-frame clones, not every one. Of about 130,000 clones listed, around 80% were seen once; the top ten hold 4% to 5.5%. Input material: PBMCs. The receptor source for this set is a man aged 25 to 40 in good health.

The gene calls are TRBV6-5 and TRBJ1-1, with 8 bases fitting TRBD1. The V segment lost 7 bases and the J segment 4 bases; nucleotides outside the gene matches: 8. This CDR3 has 14 amino acids. Germline loops: CDR1 MNHEY, CDR2 SVGAGI. The CDR3 DNA reads TGTGCCAGCATTCGGACAGGGAGTTTCACTGAAGCTTTCTTT. It specifies CASIRTGSFTEAFF.

V and J are TRBV23-1 and TRBJ2-3, with 8 bases fitting TRBD2. TRBV23-1 belongs to the ORF category, with a function that is uncertain. The length of the CDR3 is 13 residues. The V gene end was trimmed by 11 bases and the J gene end by 4 bases; junction bases not matched to a gene: 8. Here the CDR3 reads CAVGTSVSDTQYF. The CDR3 DNA is TGCGCCGTCGGGACTAGTGTATCAGATACGCAGTATTTT.

The chain uses TRBV11-3 and TRBJ2-7; 8 nucleotides match TRBD2. V lost 2 bases, J lost 3 bases, and 6 bases stayed unmatched. Germline assignment: CDR1 SGHNT and CDR2 YENEEA. This CDR3 has 15 amino acids. The chain's CDR3 is CASSLPSGRGYEQYF. CDR3 nucleotide sequence: TGTGCCAGCAGCTTACCCAGCGGGAGAGGCTACGAGCAGTACTTC.

The chain combines TRBV19 with TRBJ2-1; TRBD2 matches 11 bases. Trimming removed 11 bases from V and 2 bases from J; junction bases left unmatched: 11. The CDR3 spans 16 residues. CDR1 is LNHDA, CDR2 SQIVND, per germline (reference sequence). The CDR3 here is CASGDSGRATYNEQFF. CDR3 DNA sequence: TGTGCCTCAGGGGATAGCGGGAGGGCAACCTACAATGAGCAGTTCTTC.

The chain is built from TRBV6-6 and TRBJ2-3; the D gene is possibly TRBD2 (6 bases). This CDR3 region has 13 residues. V dropped 11 bases and J dropped 0 bases, with 12 bases sitting between them. Germline CDR1 and CDR2: MNHNY and SVGAGI (reference sequence). Here the CDR3 reads CASGAGSTDTQYF. The CDR3, as DNA: TGTGCCTCTGGGGCGGGAAGCACAGATACGCAGTATTTT.

This sequence joins TRBV7-3 and TRBJ2-2; D remains unclear. V lost 2 bases and J 0 bases, leaving 7 bases between the germline ends. This CDR3 is built from 15 residues. Germline V gene sequence: CDR1 SGHTA, CDR2 FQGTGA. CDR3 amino acids: CASSLVYTNTGELFF. The CDR3 bases are TGTGCCAGCAGCTTAGTCTATACGAACACCGGGGAGCTGTTTTTT.

CDR3 loop: CASSYSIGQENTEAFF. CDR3 coding DNA: TGTGCCAGCAGTTACTCGATCGGTCAGGAGAACACTGAAGCTTTCTTT. The chain recombines TRBV6-5 with TRBJ1-1, with D unresolved. With 0 bases removed from V and 1 base from J, the gap between germline ends came to 12 bases. This CDR3 has 16 residues. The germline gives CDR1 MNHEY, CDR2 SVGAGI.

This chain links TRBV25-1 with TRBJ2-6; D not certain. V was shortened by 4 bases and J by 6 bases, with 4 bases between the two germline ends. CDR1 and CDR2 from the germline V gene are MGHDK and SYGVNS. The CDR3 consists of 12 residues. CDR3 in DNA: TGTGCCAGCAGTGTATCGGCCAACGTCCTGACTTTC. This encodes CASSVSANVLTF.

The rearrangement joins TRBV7-3 to TRBJ2-1; tentatively, D is TRBD1 (6 bases). The CDR3 sequence is 15 residues long. Germline V gene data show CDR1 as SGHTA and CDR2 as FQGTGA. Trimming cost V 5 bases and J 7 bases, with 18 bases left between them. The CDR3 region has the DNA TGTGCCAGCAGCGCCCCAAACAGGGCGCGGAATGAGCAGTTCTTC. Translation gives CASSAPNRARNEQFF.

The V gene is TRBV5-1, the J gene TRBJ2-7, with 7 bases fitting TRBD1. The CDR3 sequence is 13 residues long. CDR1 is SGHRS, CDR2 YFSETQ, per germline. J lost 3 bases, V lost 6 bases, and 6 bases had no gene match. CDR3 in amino acids: CASNRDSSYEQYF. The CDR3 DNA is TGCGCCAGCAACCGGGACAGTAGCTACGAGCAGTACTTC.